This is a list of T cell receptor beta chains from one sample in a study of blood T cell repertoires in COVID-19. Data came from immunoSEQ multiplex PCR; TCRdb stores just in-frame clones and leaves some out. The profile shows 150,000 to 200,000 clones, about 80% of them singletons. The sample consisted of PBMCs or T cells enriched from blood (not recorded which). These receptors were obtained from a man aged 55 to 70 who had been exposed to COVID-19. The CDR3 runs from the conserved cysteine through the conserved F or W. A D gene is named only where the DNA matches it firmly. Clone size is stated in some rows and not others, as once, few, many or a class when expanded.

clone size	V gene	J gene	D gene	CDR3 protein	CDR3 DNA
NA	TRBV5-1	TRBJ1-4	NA	CASRIRQENEKLFF	TGCGCCAGCCGGATAAGACAGGAGAACGAAAAACTGTTTTTT
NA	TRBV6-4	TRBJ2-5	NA	CASSDNPPRGRETQYF	TGTGCCAGCAGTGACAACCCTCCGCGGGGACGGGAGACCCAGTACTTC
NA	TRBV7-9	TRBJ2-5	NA	CASSLLSGGSETQYF	TGTGCCAGCAGCTTATTATCAGGGGGGTCCGAGACCCAGTACTTC
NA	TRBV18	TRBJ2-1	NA	CASSPIFGSSYNEQFF	TGTGCCAGCTCACCAATCTTCGGGAGCTCCTACAATGAGCAGTTCTTC
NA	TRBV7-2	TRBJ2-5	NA	CASSFVVRQETQYF	TGTGCCAGCAGCTTTGTAGTCAGGCAAGAGACCCAGTACTTC
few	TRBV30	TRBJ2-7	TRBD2	CACSGTSGYEQYF	TGTGCCTGTTCCGGGACTAGCGGATACGAGCAGTACTTC
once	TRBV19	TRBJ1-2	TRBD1	CATPGQGSGGYTF	TGTGCCACCCCAGGACAGGGTTCGGGAGGCTACACCTTC
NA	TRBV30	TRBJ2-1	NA	CAWSASTFYNEQFF	TGTGCCTGGAGTGCTAGCACCTTTTACAATGAGCAGTTCTTC
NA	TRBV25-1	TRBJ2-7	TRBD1	CASSESDRASGWLPEQYF	TGTGCCAGCAGTGAATCGGACAGGGCGTCGGGCTGGCTGCCAGAGCAGTACTTC
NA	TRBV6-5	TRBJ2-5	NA	CASRDWETQYF	TGTGCCAGCAGAGACTGGGAGACCCAGTACTTC
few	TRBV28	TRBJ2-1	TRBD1	CASSNPGQGNMDEQFF	TGTGCCAGCTCGAACCCGGGACAGGGTAATATGGATGAGCAGTTCTTC
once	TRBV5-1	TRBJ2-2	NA	CASSFGGQSITGELFF	TGCGCCAGCAGCTTTGGTGGACAGTCAATCACCGGGGAGCTGTTTTTT
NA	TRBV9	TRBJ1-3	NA	CASSVGAAGNTIYF	TGTGCCAGCAGCGTAGGGGCAGCTGGAAACACCATATATTTT
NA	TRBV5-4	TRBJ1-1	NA	CASGLDRTNTEAFF	TGTGCCAGCGGTCTTGACAGGACGAACACTGAAGCTTTCTTT
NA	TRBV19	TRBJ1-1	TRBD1	CASSIEGRGTEAFF	TGTGCCAGTAGTATAGAGGGCAGGGGGACTGAAGCTTTCTTT
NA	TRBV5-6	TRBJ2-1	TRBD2	CASSLLAGEPYNEQFF	TGTGCCAGCAGCCTCTTAGCGGGAGAGCCCTACAATGAGCAGTTCTTC
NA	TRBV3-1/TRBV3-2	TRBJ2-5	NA	CASSQPLAGLYQETQYF	TGTGCCAGCAGCCAACCCCTTGCGGGGTTGTACCAAGAGACCCAGTACTTC
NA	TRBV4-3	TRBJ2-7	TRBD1	CASSPRQGAYEQYF	TGCGCCAGCAGCCCCCGACAGGGGGCCTACGAGCAGTACTTC
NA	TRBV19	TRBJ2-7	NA	CASSMGQGATLYEQYF	TGTGCCAGTAGTATGGGGCAAGGCGCAACCCTTTACGAGCAGTACTTC
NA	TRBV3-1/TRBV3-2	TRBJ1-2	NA	CASSQVDSYGYTF	TGTGCCAGCAGCCAAGTCGACAGCTATGGCTACACCTTC
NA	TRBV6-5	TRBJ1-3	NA	CASSPTAISGNTIYF	TGTGCCAGCAGTCCGACAGCCATCTCTGGAAACACCATATATTTT
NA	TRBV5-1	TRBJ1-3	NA	CASSLGSSGNTIYF	TGCGCCAGCAGCTTGGGGAGCTCTGGAAACACCATATATTTT
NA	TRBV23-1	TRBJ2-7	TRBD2	CASSQTGTSRPEQYF	TGCGCCAGCAGTCAAACCGGGACTAGCCGCCCTGAGCAGTACTTC
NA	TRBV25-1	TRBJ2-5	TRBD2	CASSRSSGRETQYF	TGTGCCAGCAGCCGATCTAGCGGGAGAGAGACCCAGTACTTC
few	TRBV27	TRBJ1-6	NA	CASAPGSSYNSPLHF	TGTGCCAGCGCGCCGGGGAGCTCCTATAATTCACCCCTCCACTTT
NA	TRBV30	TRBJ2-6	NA	CAWSHQASGANVLTF	TGTGCCTGGAGCCACCAGGCCTCTGGGGCCAACGTCCTGACTTTC
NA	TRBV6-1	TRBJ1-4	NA	CASSEFGGDPNEKLFF	TGTGCCAGCAGTGAATTCGGGGGGGACCCTAATGAAAAACTGTTTTTT
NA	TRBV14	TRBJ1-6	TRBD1	CASSQEGQHSSYNSPLHF	TGTGCCAGCAGCCAAGAGGGACAGCACAGCTCCTATAATTCACCCCTCCACTTT
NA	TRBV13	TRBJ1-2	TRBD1	CASSLVGTGRYGYTF	TGTGCCAGCAGCTTAGTTGGGACAGGGAGATATGGCTACACCTTC
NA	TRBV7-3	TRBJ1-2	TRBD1	CASSLDHRGLASYGYTF	TGTGCCAGCAGCTTAGACCACAGGGGGCTAGCTTCCTATGGCTACACCTTC
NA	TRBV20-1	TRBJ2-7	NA	CSARATYEQYF	TGCAGTGCTAGAGCAACCTACGAGCAGTACTTC
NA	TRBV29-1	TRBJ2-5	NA	CSVELTVQETQYF	TGCAGCGTTGAATTGACAGTCCAAGAGACCCAGTACTTC
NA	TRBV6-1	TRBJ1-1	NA	CASSDGGGTEAFF	TGTGCCAGCAGTGATGGGGGGGGTACTGAAGCTTTCTTT
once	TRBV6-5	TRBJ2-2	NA	CASSYQPRVDTGELFF	TGTGCCAGCAGTTACCAACCGCGGGTTGACACCGGGGAGCTGTTTTTT
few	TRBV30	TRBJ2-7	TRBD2	CAWRTTFSGRAGIREQYF	TGTGCCTGGAGAACCACCTTTAGCGGGAGGGCCGGTATCCGCGAGCAGTACTTC
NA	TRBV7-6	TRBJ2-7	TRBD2	CASSPLAGAYEQYF	TGTGCCAGCAGCCCGCTAGCGGGAGCCTACGAGCAGTACTTC
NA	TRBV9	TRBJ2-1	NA	CASGKGPDSNEQFF	TGTGCCAGCGGGAAGGGGCCCGATTCCAATGAGCAGTTCTTC
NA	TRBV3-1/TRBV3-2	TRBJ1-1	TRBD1	CASSHLPGGAGTEAFF	TGTGCCAGCAGCCATCTTCCAGGGGGCGCGGGGACTGAAGCTTTCTTT
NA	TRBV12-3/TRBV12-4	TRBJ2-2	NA	CASRDYNTGELFF	TGTGCCAGCAGGGACTACAACACCGGGGAGCTGTTTTTT
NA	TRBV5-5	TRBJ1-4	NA	CASSLEVRQGNEKLFF	TGTGCCAGCAGCTTGGAGGTCCGTCAGGGAAATGAAAAACTGTTTTTT
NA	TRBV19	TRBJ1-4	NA	CASSGQGREKLFF	TGTGCCAGTAGTGGTCAGGGCAGGGAAAAACTGTTTTTT
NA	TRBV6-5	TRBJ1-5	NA	CASSHGGNNQPQHF	TGTGCCAGCAGCCACGGGGGAAACAATCAGCCCCAGCATTTT
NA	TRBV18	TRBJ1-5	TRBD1	CASSRTGDSNQPQHF	TGTGCCAGCTCACGTACAGGGGATAGCAATCAGCCCCAGCATTTT
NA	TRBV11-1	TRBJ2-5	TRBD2	CASSPRTSGRVETQYF	TGTGCCAGCAGCCCCAGGACTAGCGGGAGGGTCGAGACCCAGTACTTC
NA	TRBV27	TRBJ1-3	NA	CASRMSGSGNTIYF	TGTGCCAGCAGAATGAGCGGCTCTGGAAACACCATATATTTT
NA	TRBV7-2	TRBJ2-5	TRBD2	CASSREAGGPGGDKTQYF	TGTGCCAGCAGCAGAGAAGCGGGAGGGCCGGGGGGTGATAAGACCCAGTACTTC
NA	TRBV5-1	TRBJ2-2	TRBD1	CASSLTGTGYTGELFF	TGCGCCAGCAGCCTAACCGGGACAGGGTACACCGGGGAGCTGTTTTTT
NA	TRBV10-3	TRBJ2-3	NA	CAISESSYGTDTQYF	TGTGCCATCAGTGAATCTAGCTACGGCACAGATACGCAGTATTTT
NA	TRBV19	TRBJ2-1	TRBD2	CASSILAGQRRDNEQFF	TGTGCCAGTAGCATTTTAGCGGGCCAAAGGAGGGACAATGAGCAGTTCTTC
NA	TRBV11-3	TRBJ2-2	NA	CASSLSLPLGPNTGELFF	TGTGCCAGCAGCTTGTCTCTTCCCCTGGGCCCTAACACCGGGGAGCTGTTTTTT